The count of the clone carrying this T cell receptor (beta chain) is one. Its specificity is not known. This CDR3 region has 15 residues. Germline V gene sequence: CDR1 KGHSH, CDR2 LQKENI. Trimming cost V 0 bases and J 2 bases, with 8 bases left between them. Repertoires were generated with immunoSEQ multiplex PCR, while TCRdb's copy carries only in-frame clones and drops some. This sample yields some 82,000 clones, of which around 82% are seen a single time; 15% to 20% belongs to the top ten. The sample belongs to a study of T cells in localized non-small cell lung cancer. Findings of the study overall: Adjacent lung had a median 57 of the 100 largest tumor clones. Sequencing covered just one tumor region, so heterogeneity cannot be ruled out. Maximal T cell clonality occurred in uninvolved adjacent lung, with tumor ranking below it.

This chain links TRBV18 with TRBJ1-5, with D possibly TRBD1 on 5 matching bases. The sample here was PBMCs, taken before any cancer treatment. This TCR derives from a man between 40 and 69 years old with stage II squamous cell lung carcinoma. This CDR3 reads CASSPPGEGNQPQHF. The CDR3 coding sequence is TGTGCCAGCTCACCACCGGGGGAAGGCAATCAGCCCCAGCATTTT.